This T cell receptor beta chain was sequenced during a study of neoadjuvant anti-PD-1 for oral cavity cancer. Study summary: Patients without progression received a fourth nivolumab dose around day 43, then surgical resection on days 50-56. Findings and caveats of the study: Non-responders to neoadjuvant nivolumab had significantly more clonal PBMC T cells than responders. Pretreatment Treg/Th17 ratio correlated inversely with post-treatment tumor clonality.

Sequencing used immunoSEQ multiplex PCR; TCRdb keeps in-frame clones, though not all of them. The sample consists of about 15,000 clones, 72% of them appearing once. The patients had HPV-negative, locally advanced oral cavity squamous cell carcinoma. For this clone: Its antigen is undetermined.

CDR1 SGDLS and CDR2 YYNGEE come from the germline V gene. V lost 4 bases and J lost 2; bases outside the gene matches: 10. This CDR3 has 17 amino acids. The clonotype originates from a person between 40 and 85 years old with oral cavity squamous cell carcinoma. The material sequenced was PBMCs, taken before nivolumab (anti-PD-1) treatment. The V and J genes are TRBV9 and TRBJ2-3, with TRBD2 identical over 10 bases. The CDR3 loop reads CASSSGVGLATTDTQYF. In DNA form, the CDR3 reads TGTGCCAGCAGCTCGGGGGTGGGACTAGCGACCACAGATACGCAGTATTTT.